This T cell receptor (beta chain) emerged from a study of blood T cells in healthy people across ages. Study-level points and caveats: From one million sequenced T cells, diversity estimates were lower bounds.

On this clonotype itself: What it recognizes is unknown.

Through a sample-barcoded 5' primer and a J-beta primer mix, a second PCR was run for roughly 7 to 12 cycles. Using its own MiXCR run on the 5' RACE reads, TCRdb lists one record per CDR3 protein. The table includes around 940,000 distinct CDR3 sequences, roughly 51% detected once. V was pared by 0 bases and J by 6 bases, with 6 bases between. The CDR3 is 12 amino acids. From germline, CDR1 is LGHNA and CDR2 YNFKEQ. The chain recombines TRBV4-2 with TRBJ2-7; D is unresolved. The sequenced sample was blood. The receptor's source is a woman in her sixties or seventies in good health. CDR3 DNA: TGTGCCAGCAGCCAAGATTCTCTCGAGCAGTACTTC. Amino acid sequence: CASSQDSLEQYF.